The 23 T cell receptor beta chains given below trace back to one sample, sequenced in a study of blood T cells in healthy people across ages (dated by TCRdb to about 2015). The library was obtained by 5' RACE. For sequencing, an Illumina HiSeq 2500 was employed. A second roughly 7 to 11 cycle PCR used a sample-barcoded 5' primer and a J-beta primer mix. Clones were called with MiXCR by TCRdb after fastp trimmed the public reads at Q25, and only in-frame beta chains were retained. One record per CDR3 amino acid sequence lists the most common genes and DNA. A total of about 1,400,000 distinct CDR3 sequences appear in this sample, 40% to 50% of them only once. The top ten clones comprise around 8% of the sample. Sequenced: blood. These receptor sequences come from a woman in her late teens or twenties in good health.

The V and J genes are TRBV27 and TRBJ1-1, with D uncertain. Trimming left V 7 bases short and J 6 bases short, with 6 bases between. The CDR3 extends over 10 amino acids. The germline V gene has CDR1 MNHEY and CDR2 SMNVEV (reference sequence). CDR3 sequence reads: CASNNPEAFF. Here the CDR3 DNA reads TGTGCCAGCAATAACCCTGAAGCTTTCTTT.

Written as DNA, the CDR3 is TGTGCCAGCAGCCCCCCCCCAGGGGATAACGAAAAACTGTTTTTT. It yields the protein CASSPPPGDNEKLFF. The chain combines TRBV5-5 with TRBJ1-4, with D perhaps matching TRBD1 (6 bases). Germline V lookup: CDR1 SGHKS, CDR2 YYEKEE (reference sequence). V was cut by 4 bases and J by 8 bases, with 18 bases left in between. This CDR3 spans 15 amino acids. The full variable domain, in which reference TRBV5-5 and TRBJ1-4 provide the parts outside the CDR3, is DAGVTQSPTHLIKTRGQQVTLRCSPISGHKSVSWYQQVLGQGPQFIFQYYEKEERGRGNFPDRFSARQFPNYSSELNVNALLLGDSALYLCASSPPPGDNEKLFFGSGTQLSVL.

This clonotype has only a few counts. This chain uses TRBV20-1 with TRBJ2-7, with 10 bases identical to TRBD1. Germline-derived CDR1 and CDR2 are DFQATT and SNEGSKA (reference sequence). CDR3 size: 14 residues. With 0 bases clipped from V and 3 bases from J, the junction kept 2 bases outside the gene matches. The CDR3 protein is CSARETGGVYEQYF. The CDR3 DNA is TGCAGTGCTAGAGAGACAGGGGGCGTCTACGAGCAGTACTTC.

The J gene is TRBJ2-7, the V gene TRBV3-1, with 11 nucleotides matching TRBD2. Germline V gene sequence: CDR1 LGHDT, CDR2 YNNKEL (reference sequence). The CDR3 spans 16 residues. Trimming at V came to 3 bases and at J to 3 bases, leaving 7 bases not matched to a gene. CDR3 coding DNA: TGTGCCAGCAGCCAGCCTACCGGGACTAGCGGCTACGAGCAGTACTTC. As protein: CASSQPTGTSGYEQYF.

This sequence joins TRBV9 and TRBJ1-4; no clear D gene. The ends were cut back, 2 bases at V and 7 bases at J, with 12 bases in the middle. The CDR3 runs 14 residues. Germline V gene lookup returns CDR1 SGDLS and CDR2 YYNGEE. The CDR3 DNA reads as TGTGCCAGCAGCGTGGAATCTCGCTTTGAAAAACTGTTTTTT. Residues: CASSVESRFEKLFF.

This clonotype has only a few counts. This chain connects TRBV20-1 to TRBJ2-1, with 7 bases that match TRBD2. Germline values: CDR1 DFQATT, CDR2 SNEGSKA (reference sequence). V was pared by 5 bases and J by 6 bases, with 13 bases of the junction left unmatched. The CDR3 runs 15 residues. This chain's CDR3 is CSAAGDGEGLNEQFF. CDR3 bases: TGCAGTGCTGCTGGTGACGGGGAGGGCCTCAATGAGCAGTTCTTC.

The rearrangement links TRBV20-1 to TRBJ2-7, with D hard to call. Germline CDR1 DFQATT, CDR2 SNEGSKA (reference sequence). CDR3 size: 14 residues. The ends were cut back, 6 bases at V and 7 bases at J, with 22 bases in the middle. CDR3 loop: CSALEQKGFEEQYF. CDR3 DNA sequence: TGCAGTGCCCTAGAGCAGAAGGGCTTTGAAGAGCAGTACTTC.

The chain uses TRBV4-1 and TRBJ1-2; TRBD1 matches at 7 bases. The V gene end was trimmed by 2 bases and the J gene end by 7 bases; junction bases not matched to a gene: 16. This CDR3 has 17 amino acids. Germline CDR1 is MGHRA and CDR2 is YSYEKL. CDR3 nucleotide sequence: TGCGCCAGCAGCCAACGGAACTCGGGACAGTTTGGGGGTGGCTACACCTTC. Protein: CASSQRNSGQFGGGYTF.

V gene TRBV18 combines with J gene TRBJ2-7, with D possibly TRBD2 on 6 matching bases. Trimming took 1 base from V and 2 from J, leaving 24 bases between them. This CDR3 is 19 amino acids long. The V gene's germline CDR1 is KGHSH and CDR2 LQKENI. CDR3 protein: CASSPLLISRDSEAYEQYF. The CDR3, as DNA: TGTGCCAGCTCACCACTCCTTATTTCAAGGGACTCCGAGGCCTACGAGCAGTACTTC.

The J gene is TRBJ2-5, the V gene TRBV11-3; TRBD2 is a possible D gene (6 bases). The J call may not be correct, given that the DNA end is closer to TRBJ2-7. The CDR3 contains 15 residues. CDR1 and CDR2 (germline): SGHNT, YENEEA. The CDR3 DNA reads TGTGCCAGCAGCTTCACACTAGCTTTCCACTACGAGCAGTACTTC. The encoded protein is CASSFTLAFHYEQYF.

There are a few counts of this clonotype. The CDR3 here is CSAGTPPGTEAFF. The CDR3, as DNA: TGCAGCGCAGGAACTCCCCCGGGGACTGAAGCTTTCTTT. The chain has TRBV29-1 and TRBJ1-1; unclear D gene. Germline loops: CDR1 SQVTM, CDR2 ANQGSEA. Trimming pared 7 bases from V and 5 bases from J, leaving 17 bases between. The CDR3 extends over 13 amino acids.

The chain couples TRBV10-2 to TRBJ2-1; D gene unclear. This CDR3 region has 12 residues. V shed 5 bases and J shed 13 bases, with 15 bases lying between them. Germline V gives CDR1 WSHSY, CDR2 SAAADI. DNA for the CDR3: TGCGCCAGCAGTCAGCAGTTGGAGACCCAGTTCTTC. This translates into CASSQQLETQFF.

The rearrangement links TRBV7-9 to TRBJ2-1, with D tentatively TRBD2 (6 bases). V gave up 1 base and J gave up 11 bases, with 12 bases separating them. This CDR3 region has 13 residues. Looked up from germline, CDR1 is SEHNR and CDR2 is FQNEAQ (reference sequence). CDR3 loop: CASSLGMEGKQFF. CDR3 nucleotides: TGTGCCAGCAGCTTAGGGATGGAGGGGAAGCAGTTCTTC.

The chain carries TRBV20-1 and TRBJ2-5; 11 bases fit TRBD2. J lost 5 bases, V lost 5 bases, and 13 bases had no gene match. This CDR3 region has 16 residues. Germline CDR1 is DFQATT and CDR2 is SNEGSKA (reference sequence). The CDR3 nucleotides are TGCAGTGCTCCCCAGTCTAGCGGGAGGAGTGGGGAGACCCAGTACTTC. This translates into CSAPQSSGRSGETQYF.

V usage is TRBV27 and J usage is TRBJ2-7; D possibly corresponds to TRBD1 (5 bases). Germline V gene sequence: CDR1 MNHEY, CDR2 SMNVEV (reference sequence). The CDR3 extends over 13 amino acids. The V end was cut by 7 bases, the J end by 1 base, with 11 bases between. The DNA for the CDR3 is TGTGCCAGCACAGGGTCAGGTTCCTACGAGCAGTACTTC. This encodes CASTGSGSYEQYF.

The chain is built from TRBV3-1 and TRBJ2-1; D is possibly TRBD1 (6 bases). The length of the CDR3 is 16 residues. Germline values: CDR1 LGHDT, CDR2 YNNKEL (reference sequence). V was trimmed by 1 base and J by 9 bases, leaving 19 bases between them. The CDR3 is CASSQVWTDSSAEQFF. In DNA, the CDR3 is TGTGCCAGCAGCCAAGTCTGGACAGACTCATCGGCTGAGCAGTTCTTC.

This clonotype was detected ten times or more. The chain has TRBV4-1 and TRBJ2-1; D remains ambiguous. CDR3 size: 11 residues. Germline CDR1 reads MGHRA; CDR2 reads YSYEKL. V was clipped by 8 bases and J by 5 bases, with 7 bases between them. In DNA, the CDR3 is TGCGCCAGCCTCGAGCACAATGAGCAGTTCTTC. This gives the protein CASLEHNEQFF.

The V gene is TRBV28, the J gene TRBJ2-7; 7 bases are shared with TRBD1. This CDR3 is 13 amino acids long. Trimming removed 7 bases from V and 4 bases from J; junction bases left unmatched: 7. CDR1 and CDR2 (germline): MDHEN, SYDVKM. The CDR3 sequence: CASTPGTDYEQYF. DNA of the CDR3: TGTGCCAGCACTCCTGGGACAGATTACGAGCAGTACTTC.

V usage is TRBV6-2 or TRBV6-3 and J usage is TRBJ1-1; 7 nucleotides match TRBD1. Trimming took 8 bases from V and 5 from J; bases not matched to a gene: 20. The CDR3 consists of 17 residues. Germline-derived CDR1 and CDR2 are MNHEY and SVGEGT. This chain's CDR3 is CASVGGVFFFRKTEAFF. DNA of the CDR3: TGTGCCAGCGTAGGGGGCGTCTTCTTTTTCCGGAAAACTGAAGCTTTCTTT.

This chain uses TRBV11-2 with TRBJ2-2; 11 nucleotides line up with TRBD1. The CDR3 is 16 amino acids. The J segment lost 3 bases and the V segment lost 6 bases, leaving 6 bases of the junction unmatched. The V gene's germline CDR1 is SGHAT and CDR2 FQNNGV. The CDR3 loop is CASRLGQGEHTGELFF. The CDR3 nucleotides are TGTGCCAGCAGGTTGGGACAGGGGGAGCACACCGGGGAGCTGTTTTTT. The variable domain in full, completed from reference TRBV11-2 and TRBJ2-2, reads EAGVAQSPRYKIIEKRQSVAFWCNPISGHATLYWYQQILGQGPKLLIQFQNNGVVDDSQLPKDRFSAERLKGVDSTLKIQPAKLEDSAVYLCASRLGQGEHTGELFFGEGSRLTVL.

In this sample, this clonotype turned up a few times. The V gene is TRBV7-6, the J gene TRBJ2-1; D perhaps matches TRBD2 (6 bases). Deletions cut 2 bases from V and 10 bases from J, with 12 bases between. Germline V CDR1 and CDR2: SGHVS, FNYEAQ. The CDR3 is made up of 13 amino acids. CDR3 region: CASSLSGLAEQFF. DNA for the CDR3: TGTGCCAGCAGCTTATCGGGACTGGCCGAGCAGTTCTTC.

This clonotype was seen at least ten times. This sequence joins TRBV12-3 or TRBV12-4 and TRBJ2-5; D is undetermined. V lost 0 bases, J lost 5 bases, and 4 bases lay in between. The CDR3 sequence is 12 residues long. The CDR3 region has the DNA TGTGCCAGCAGTTTAGCATGGGAGACCCAGTACTTC. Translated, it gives CASSLAWETQYF.

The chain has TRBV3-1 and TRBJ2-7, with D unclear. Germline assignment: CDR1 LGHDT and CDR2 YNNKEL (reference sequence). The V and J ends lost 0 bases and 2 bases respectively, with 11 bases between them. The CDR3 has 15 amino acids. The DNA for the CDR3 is TGTGCCAGCAGCCAAGATAACGAGGCAGCCTACGAGCAGTACTTC. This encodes CASSQDNEAAYEQYF.